The 8 T cell receptor beta chains below were found in one sample sequenced in a study of T-cell memory formation after mild COVID-19. A single record per CDR3 protein comes from TCRdb applying MiXCR to the 5' RACE reads. The table has over 45,000 distinct CDR3 sequences, around a quarter seen once. The specimen sequenced was PBMCs or a T cell subset sorted from them (not recorded which). The receptor set was obtained from a young man who had mild COVID-19 (a few samples of this study predate the infection). Cell type and time point are not known.

Only a few counts were recorded for this clonotype. The chain has TRBV27 and TRBJ1-1; tentatively, D is TRBD1 (5 bases). Germline CDR1 is MNHEY and CDR2 is SMNVEV (reference sequence). Trimming removed 0 bases from V and 2 bases from J, with 7 bases in between. The CDR3 contains 14 residues. Here the CDR3 DNA reads TGTGCCAGCAGTTTATCCACAGGAAACACTGAAGCTTTCTTT. Protein sequence: CASSLSTGNTEAFF.

This clonotype was counted only a few times. The rearrangement uses TRBV7-8 and TRBJ2-5, with 10 bases lining up with TRBD2. V was pared by 7 bases and J by 5 bases, with 13 bases of the junction left unmatched. The CDR3 consists of 16 residues. The germline gives CDR1 SGHVS, CDR2 FQNEAQ. In nucleotides, the CDR3 is TGTGCCAGCACACAACTAAGCGGGGGGGCCTCGGAGACCCAGTACTTC. Amino acid sequence: CASTQLSGGASETQYF.

The chain is built from TRBV2 and TRBJ2-4; 8 positions agree with TRBD2. CDR1 SNHLY and CDR2 FYNNEI come from the germline V gene. The V and J ends lost 1 base and 6 bases, in that order; junction bases with no gene match: 5. The CDR3 runs 15 residues. CDR3 sequence (DNA): TGTGCCAGCAGTGAAGTAGCGGGGTTCGGAAACATTCAGTACTTC. Translation gives CASSEVAGFGNIQYF.

Only a few counts were recorded for this clonotype. Here the CDR3 DNA reads TGTGCCAGCAGTTACTCCCTGGACAGGGGAGGTTCCTACGAGCAGTACGTC. Its translation is CASSYSLDRGGSYEQYV. This sequence joins TRBV6-2 or TRBV6-3 and TRBJ2-7; the match to TRBD1 covers 9 bases. The CDR3 is made up of 17 amino acids. Germline lookup yields CDR1 MNHEY and CDR2 SVGEGT. The trim removed 0 bases at V and 1 base at J, leaving 7 bases unmatched.

This clonotype was detected only a few times. The CDR3 reads CASSFHGRDGSYEQYV. CDR3 coding DNA: TGTGCCAGCAGTTTTCATGGGCGGGATGGCTCCTACGAGCAGTACGTC. This rearrangement joins TRBV28 to TRBJ2-7; D perhaps matches TRBD2 (6 bases). Germline V gene sequence: CDR1 MDHEN, CDR2 SYDVKM. The CDR3 loop spans 16 amino acids. Trimming took off 3 bases at V and 0 bases at J, with 15 bases between the two ends.

This clonotype has a handful of counts. The chain recombines TRBV6-5 with TRBJ2-1; either TRBD1 or TRBD2 may fit D (6 bases each). Germline assignment: CDR1 MNHEY and CDR2 SVGAGI. This CDR3 has 17 amino acids. The ends were cut back, 2 bases at V and 0 bases at J, with 14 bases in the middle. This CDR3 is CASSYGSGASSYNEQFF. For the CDR3, the DNA is TGTGCCAGCAGTTACGGGTCGGGGGCTAGCTCCTACAATGAGCAGTTCTTC.

There are a few counts of this clonotype. V and J are TRBV19 and TRBJ2-3, with TRBD2 matching over 7 bases. From germline, CDR1 is LNHDA and CDR2 SQIVND (reference sequence). CDR3 length: 13 residues. The J segment lost 3 bases and the V segment lost 8 bases, leaving 5 bases of the junction unmatched. The CDR3 loop is CASYGEGTDTQYF. CDR3 coding DNA: TGTGCCAGTTACGGGGAGGGTACAGATACGCAGTATTTT.

This clonotype was observed a few times. The V call is TRBV6-6, the J call TRBJ2-3; the D is unclear. Germline assignment: CDR1 MNHNY and CDR2 SVGAGI (reference sequence). The CDR3 has 10 amino acids. The V gene lost 8 bases and the J gene lost 6 bases, with 6 bases spanning the gap. DNA for the CDR3: TGTGCCAGCGGGCAGGATACGCAGTATTTT. As protein: CASGQDTQYF.